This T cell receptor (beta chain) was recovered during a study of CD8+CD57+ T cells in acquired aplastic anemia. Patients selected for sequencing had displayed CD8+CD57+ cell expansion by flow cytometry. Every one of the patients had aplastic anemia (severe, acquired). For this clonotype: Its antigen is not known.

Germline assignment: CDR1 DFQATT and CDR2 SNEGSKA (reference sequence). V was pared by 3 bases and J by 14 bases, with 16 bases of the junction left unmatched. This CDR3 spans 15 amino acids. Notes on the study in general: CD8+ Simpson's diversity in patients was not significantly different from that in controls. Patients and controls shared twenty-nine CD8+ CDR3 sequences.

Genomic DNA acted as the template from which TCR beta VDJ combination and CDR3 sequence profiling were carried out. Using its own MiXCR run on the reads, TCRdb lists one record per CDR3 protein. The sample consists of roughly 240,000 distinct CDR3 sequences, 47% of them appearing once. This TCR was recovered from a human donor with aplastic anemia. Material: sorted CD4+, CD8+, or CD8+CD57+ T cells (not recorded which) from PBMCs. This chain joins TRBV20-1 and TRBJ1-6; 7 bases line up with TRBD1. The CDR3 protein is CSARPQGMGIVALHF. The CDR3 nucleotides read TGCAGTGCTAGGCCACAGGGGATGGGAATTGTGGCCCTCCACTTT.